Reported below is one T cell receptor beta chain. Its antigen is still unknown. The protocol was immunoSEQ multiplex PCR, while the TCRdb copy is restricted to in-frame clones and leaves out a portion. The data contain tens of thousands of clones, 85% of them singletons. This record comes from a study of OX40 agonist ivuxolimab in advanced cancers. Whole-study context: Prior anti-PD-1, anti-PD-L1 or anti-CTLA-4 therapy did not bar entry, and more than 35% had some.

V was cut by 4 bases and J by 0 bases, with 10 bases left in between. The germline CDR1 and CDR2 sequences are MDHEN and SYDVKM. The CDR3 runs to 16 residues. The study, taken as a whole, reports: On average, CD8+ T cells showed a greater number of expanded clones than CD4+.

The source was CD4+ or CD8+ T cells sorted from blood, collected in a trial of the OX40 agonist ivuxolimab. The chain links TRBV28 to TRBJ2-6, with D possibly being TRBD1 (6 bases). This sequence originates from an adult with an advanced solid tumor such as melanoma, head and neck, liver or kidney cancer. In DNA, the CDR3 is TGTGCCAGCAGTTCACCAGGGGCCTCTGGGGCCAACGTCCTGACTTTC. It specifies CASSSPGASGANVLTF.